The rows below give T cell receptor beta chains drawn from one sample of a study of cytomegalovirus exposure and HLA in healthy donors. Repertoires were generated with immunoSEQ multiplex PCR, while TCRdb's copy carries only in-frame clones and drops some. This sample has approximately 190,000 clones, with roughly 80% found just once. The specimen was PBMCs. These receptors came from a woman in her twenties or thirties in good health and CMV-seropositive. Each CDR3 is given with its conserved first and last residue. A D gene is named only where the DNA matches it firmly. Clone size is not always given. Where it is, it says once, few, many or a class for expanded clones.

>TRBD2|TRBJ2-7|.|TRBV27
TGTGCCAGCACCCTGACTAGCGGGGACTACGAGCAGTACTTC
CASTLTSGDYEQYF
>TRBD2|TRBJ2-1|once|TRBV4-2
TGTGCCAGCAGCCAATTGGGGGAGGGCTACAATGAGCAGTTCTTC
CASSQLGEGYNEQFF
>.|TRBJ2-2|.|TRBV5-1
TGCGCCAGCAGCTTTAGTTCGGGCGGGGAGCTGTTTTTT
CASSFSSGGELFF
>.|TRBJ1-2|.|TRBV15
TGTGCCACCAGCACAGGCTTCGTACAGGGAGACTATGGCTACACCTTC
CATSTGFVQGDYGYTF
>.|TRBJ1-2|.|TRBV6-5
TGTGCCAGCAGGGGAGAGGTTTACCGCTATGGCTACACCTTC
CASRGEVYRYGYTF
>TRBD1|TRBJ1-5|.|TRBV6-1
TGTGCCAGCAGTCCCGGGACAGGTACTAATCAGCCCCAGCATTTT
CASSPGTGTNQPQHF
>TRBD1|TRBJ1-2|.|TRBV19
TGTGCCAGTAAAGGGGGACAGAGAACCAACCCCAACTATGGCTACACCTTC
CASKGGQRTNPNYGYTF
>.|TRBJ2-7|.|TRBV7-2
TGTGCCAGCAGCTTGATACCGGTCGGCGGCCCCTACGAGCAGTACTTC
CASSLIPVGGPYEQYF
>.|TRBJ1-2|once|TRBV12-5
TGTGCTAGTGGTCGGGCCGGGGAGGTTGGCTACACCTTC
CASGRAGEVGYTF
>TRBD2|TRBJ2-5|.|TRBV19
TGTGCCAGTAGTATAGGGACTAGCGGGGGCCAAGAGACCCAGTACTTC
CASSIGTSGGQETQYF
>.|TRBJ2-3|.|TRBV19
TGTGCCACCTCCTCGTCGCGTAGCACAGATACGCAGTATTTT
CATSSSRSTDTQYF
>.|TRBJ1-1|.|TRBV27
TGTGCCAGCATCGGGTGGACAGAGACCATGAACACTGAAGCTTTCTTT
CASIGWTETMNTEAFF
>.|TRBJ1-5|.|TRBV7-2
TGTGCCAGCAGTGTATATAGCAATCAGCCCCAGCATTTT
CASSVYSNQPQHF
>TRBD1|TRBJ1-5|.|TRBV6-6
TGTGCCAGCAGTTACGGACAGGGGAATCAGCCCCAGCATTTT
CASSYGQGNQPQHF
>.|TRBJ1-2|.|TRBV7-9
TGTTCCAGCAGCGAAGGGACACTGGGCTTC
CSSSEGTLGF
>TRBD1|TRBJ2-2|.|TRBV11-2
TGTGCCAGCAGGCAGACAGGGGAGGACACCGGGGAGCTGTTTTTT
CASRQTGEDTGELFF
>TRBD1|TRBJ1-1|.|TRBV5-6
TGTGCCAGCAGCTGGGGACAGCCGAACACTGAAGCTTTCTTT
CASSWGQPNTEAFF
>.|TRBJ1-3|few|TRBV5-4
TGTGCCAGCAGCCGGGGAAACACCATATATTTT
CASSRGNTIYF
>.|TRBJ1-6|few|TRBV11-2
TGTGCCAGCAGCTTGCGGGGCTTCTATAATTCACCCCTCCACTTT
CASSLRGFYNSPLHF
>TRBD2|TRBJ2-5|once|TRBV6-5
TGTGCCAGCAGTTTAAACCAACCGGGACTAGCTTCGACCCAGTACTTC
CASSLNQPGLASTQYF
>.|TRBJ2-1|.|TRBV14
TGTGCCAGCAGCCAAGTGACGGGATCCTACAATGAGCAGTTCTTC
CASSQVTGSYNEQFF
>.|TRBJ1-2|.|TRBV6-1
TGTGCCAGCAGTGAAGAAACGGCAGGGCGCTACACCTTC
CASSEETAGRYTF
>.|TRBJ1-5|.|TRBV5-8
TGTGCCAGCTTGTGGGGAACAGGGCCTCAGCCCCAGCATTTT
CASLWGTGPQPQHF
>.|TRBJ1-3|few|TRBV5-1
TGCGCCAGCAGCTGGGGACAAACTAGAAACACCATATATTTT
CASSWGQTRNTIYF
>.|TRBJ2-7|few|TRBV4-1
TGCGCCAGCAGCCAACAAGCCGACTCACCCTACGAGCAGTACTTC
CASSQQADSPYEQYF
>TRBD2|TRBJ2-7|.|TRBV19
TGTGCCAGTAGTATCCCTGGCGGGGGGATCTACGAGCAGTACTTC
CASSIPGGGIYEQYF
>.|TRBJ2-7|once|TRBV5-1
TGCGCCAGCAGCTTGTCCGGAACAGCCTCCTACGAGCAGTACTTC
CASSLSGTASYEQYF
>TRBD1|TRBJ1-5|few|TRBV18
TGTGCCAGCTCACTCGGGACAGGGGGGCTCAGCAATCAGCCCCAGCATTTT
CASSLGTGGLSNQPQHF
>.|TRBJ2-5|.|TRBV29-1
TGCAGCGCGAGACACTTGGAGACCCAGTACTTC
CSARHLETQYF
>.|TRBJ1-4|once|TRBV27
TGTGCCAGCAGAATAGCAGGGTATGGAGAAAAACTGTTTTTT
CASRIAGYGEKLFF
>.|TRBJ2-1|.|TRBV5-1
TGCGCCAGCAGCTTAACCGGGAATGAGCAGTTCTTC
CASSLTGNEQFF
>.|TRBJ2-2|.|TRBV6-1
TGTGCCAGCAGTGTTAGAGGTCTCCGAATGCCTAACACCGGGGAGCTGTTTTTT
CASSVRGLRMPNTGELFF
>.|TRBJ1-2|.|TRBV6-4
TGTGCCAGCAGTGTCGGGGATGGCGATGGCTACACCTTC
CASSVGDGDGYTF
>.|TRBJ1-1|.|TRBV7-9
TGTGCCAGCAGCTTAGGGGAGAGCTGGAACACTGAAGCTTTCTTT
CASSLGESWNTEAFF
>TRBD1|TRBJ1-3|.|TRBV5-6
TGTGCCAGCAGATTAACAGGGGTTGGAAACACCATATATTTT
CASRLTGVGNTIYF
>TRBD1|TRBJ1-4|.|TRBV29-1
TGCAGCGTTGAAAGGGGGACAGGGCCTAATGAAAAACTGTTTTTT
CSVERGTGPNEKLFF
>.|TRBJ1-6|.|TRBV7-8
TGTGCCAGCAGCTTATCTCTTAATTCACCCCTCCACTTT
CASSLSLNSPLHF
>TRBD1|TRBJ1-2|.|TRBV2
TGTGCCAGCAGTGAAGGGACAGGGATTGTCTACTATGGCTACACCTTC
CASSEGTGIVYYGYTF
>TRBD1|TRBJ1-4|few|TRBV5-3
TGTGCCAGAAGCCAACTCGGGACAGATGAAAAACTGTTTTTT
CARSQLGTDEKLFF
>TRBD2|TRBJ2-3|.|TRBV7-9
TGTGCCAGCAGCCCTCACCTTAGCGGGGGCACAGATACGCAGTATTTT
CASSPHLSGGTDTQYF
>TRBD1|TRBJ1-5|few|TRBV28
TGTGCCAGCAGGGGACAGGGAAAAGGTCATCAGCCCCAGCATTTT
CASRGQGKGHQPQHF
>.|TRBJ1-1|.|TRBV7-9
TGTGCCAGCAGGACTGCTTACACTGAAGCTTTCTTT
CASRTAYTEAFF